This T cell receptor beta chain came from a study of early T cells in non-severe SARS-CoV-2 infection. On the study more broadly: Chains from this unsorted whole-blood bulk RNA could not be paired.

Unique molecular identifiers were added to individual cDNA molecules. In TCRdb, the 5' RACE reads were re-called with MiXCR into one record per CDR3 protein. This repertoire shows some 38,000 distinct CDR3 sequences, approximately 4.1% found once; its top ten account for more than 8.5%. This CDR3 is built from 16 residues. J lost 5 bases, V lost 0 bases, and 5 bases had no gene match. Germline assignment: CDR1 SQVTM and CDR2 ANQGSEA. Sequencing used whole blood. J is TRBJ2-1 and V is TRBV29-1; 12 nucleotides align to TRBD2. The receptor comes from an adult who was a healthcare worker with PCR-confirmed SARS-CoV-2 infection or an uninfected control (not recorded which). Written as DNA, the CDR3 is TGCAGCGTTGAAGAGGCGCGGACTAGCGGGAACAATGAGCAGTTCTTC. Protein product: CSVEEARTSGNNEQFF.